This T cell receptor beta chain was sequenced in a study of blood T cell repertoires in COVID-19. Study at large: Sites across the United States, Italy and Spain contributed samples from acute and convalescent COVID-19. Sources were T cells, B-cell-depleted T cells, or PBMCs; the material itself was cDNA or gDNA.

Between the trimmed V and J ends, which lost 8 bases and 4 bases, there was a span of 14 bases. The germline V gene has CDR1 SGHTA and CDR2 FQGNSA. This CDR3 contains 14 residues. Original methodology: The authors estimated nucleated cell counts from reference gene primer amplification. Measured with immunoSEQ multiplex PCR; TCRdb has only the in-frame clones, and not every one. V, J and clone size are taken as reported in that table, and D and trimming were inferred from the DNA itself. The sample shows under 150,000 clones, 75% to 90% of them seen only once. The rearrangement uses TRBV7-2 and TRBJ1-4; D may be TRBD1 (5 bases). The sequencing sample was made of peripheral blood. The clonotype originates from a human donor in a cohort sampled during active COVID-19. The CDR3 DNA reads TGTGCCAGCGGTCAGGGCCCTAGTAATGAAAAACTGTTTTTT. It yields the protein CASGQGPSNEKLFF.